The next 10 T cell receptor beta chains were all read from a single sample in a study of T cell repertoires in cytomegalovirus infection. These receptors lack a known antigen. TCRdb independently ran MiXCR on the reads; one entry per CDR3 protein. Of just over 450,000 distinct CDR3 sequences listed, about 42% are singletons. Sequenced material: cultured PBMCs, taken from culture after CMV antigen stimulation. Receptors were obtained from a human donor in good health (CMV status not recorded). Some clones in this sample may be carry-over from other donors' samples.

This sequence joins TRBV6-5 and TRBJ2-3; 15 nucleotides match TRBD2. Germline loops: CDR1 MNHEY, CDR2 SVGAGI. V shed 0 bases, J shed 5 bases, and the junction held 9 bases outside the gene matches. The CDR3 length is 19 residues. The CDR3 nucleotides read TGTGCCAGCAGTTACTCGGCGGGACTAGCGGGGGGCCCCCGAGATACGCAGTATTTT. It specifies CASSYSAGLAGGPRDTQYF.

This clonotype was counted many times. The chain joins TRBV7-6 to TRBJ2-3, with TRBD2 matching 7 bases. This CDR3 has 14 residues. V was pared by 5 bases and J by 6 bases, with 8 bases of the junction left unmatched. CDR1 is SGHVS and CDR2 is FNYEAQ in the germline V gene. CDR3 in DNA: TGTGCCAGCAGCCCCCGGGACTACATGGATACGCAGTATTTT. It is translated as CASSPRDYMDTQYF.

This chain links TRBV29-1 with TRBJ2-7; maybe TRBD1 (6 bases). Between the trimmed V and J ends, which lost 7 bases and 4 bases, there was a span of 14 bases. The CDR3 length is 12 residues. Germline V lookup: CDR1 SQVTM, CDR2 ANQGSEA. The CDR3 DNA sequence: TGCAGCGCCGCTGGGCAGGGGTACGAGCAGTACTTC. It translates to CSAAGQGYEQYF.

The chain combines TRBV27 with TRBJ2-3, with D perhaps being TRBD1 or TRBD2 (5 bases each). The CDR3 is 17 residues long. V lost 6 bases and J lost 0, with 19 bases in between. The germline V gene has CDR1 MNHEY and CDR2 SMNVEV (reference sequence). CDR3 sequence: CASRSFLRDASTDTQYF. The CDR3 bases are TGTGCCAGCAGATCCTTTCTCCGGGACGCCAGCACAGATACGCAGTATTTT.

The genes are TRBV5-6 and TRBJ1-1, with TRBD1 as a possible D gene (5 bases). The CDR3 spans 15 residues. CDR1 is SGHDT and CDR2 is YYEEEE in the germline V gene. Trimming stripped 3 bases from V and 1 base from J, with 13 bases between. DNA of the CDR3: TGTGCCAGCAGCTCCCTGCTGACAGCGAACACTGAAGCTTTCTTT. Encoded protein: CASSSLLTANTEAFF.

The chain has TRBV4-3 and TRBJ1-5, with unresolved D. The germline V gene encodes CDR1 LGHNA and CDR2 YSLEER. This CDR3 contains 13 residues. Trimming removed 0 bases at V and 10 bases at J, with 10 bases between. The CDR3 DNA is TGCGCCAGCAGCCAAGAACCGGGCCGCCCCCAGCATTTT. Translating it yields CASSQEPGRPQHF.

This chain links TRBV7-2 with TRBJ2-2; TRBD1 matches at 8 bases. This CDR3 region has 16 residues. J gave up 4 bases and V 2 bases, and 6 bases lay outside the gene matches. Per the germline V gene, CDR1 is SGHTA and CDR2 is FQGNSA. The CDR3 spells CASSLSVTGVTGELFF. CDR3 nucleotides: TGTGCCAGCAGCTTATCGGTGACAGGGGTCACCGGGGAGCTGTTTTTT.

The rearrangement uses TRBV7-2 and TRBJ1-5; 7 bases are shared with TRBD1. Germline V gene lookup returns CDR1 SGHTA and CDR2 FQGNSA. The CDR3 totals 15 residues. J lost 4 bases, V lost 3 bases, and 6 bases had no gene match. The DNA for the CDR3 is TGTGCCAGCAGCTTTGATGGGGACAGAAATCAGCCCCAGCATTTT. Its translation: CASSFDGDRNQPQHF.

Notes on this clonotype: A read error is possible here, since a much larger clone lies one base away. The CDR3 loop reads CASSLEEGSGSTIYF. The CDR3 bases are TGTGCCAGCAGCTTAGAGGAGGGGTCTGGAAGCACCATATATTTT. The chain employs TRBV7-8 and TRBJ1-3; TRBD1 is a possible D gene (5 bases). Looked up from germline, CDR1 is SGHVS and CDR2 is FQNEAQ. The CDR3 loop spans 15 amino acids.

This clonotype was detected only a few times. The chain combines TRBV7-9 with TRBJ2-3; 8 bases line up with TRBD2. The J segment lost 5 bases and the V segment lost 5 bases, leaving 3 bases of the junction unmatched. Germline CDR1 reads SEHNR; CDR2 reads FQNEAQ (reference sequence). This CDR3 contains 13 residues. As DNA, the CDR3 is TGTGCCAGCAGCCACGGGGGGGGAGATACGCAGTATTTT. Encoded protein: CASSHGGGDTQYF.